The 10 T cell receptor beta chains listed next were all sequenced from one sample in a study of cytomegalovirus exposure and HLA in healthy donors. TCRdb keeps only in-frame clones here, not all; method: immunoSEQ multiplex PCR. The sample carries approximately 150,000 clones, less than 95% recorded once. The sequenced sample consisted of PBMCs. Every receptor here comes from a woman under 30 in good health and CMV-seropositive.

V gene TRBV9 combines with J gene TRBJ1-4; D gene ambiguous. The germline V gene encodes CDR1 SGDLS and CDR2 YYNGEE. V was clipped by 2 bases and J by 7 bases, with 21 bases between them. The CDR3 length is 17 residues. CDR3 nucleotides: TGTGCCAGCAGCGTGAGCCCTGAGGACCTCCGGGGTGAAAAACTGTTTTTT. Translated, it gives CASSVSPEDLRGEKLFF.

This clone appeared a few times. This chain uses TRBV19 with TRBJ1-2; TRBD1 aligns across 7 bases. The CDR3 extends over 12 amino acids. V lost 6 bases and J lost 5; bases outside the gene matches: 3. Germline CDR1 LNHDA, CDR2 SQIVND (reference sequence). The CDR3 nucleotides are TGTGCCAGTAGAGACAGGGTGTATGGCTACACCTTC. It yields the protein CASRDRVYGYTF.

The chain couples TRBV6-1 to TRBJ2-5; 8 bases align to TRBD1. V dropped 3 bases and J dropped 5; count of bases not matched to a gene: 8. From germline, CDR1 is MNHNS and CDR2 SASEGT. This CDR3 has 15 residues. CDR3 bases: TGTGCCAGCAGTGATACAGGACAGGGCGGCGAGACCCAGTACTTC. Encoded protein: CASSDTGQGGETQYF.

CDR3: CSARGGLGQGLNEQFF. For the CDR3, the DNA is TGCAGCGCCCGAGGAGGACTAGGACAGGGGCTGAATGAGCAGTTCTTC. This chain links TRBV29-1 with TRBJ2-1; 9 nucleotides line up with TRBD1. V lost 7 bases, J lost 7 bases, and 17 bases stayed unmatched. CDR1 and CDR2 from the germline V gene are SQVTM and ANQGSEA. The CDR3 loop spans 16 amino acids.

The J gene is TRBJ2-7, the V gene TRBV6-5; TRBD2 agrees at 10 bases. Germline CDR1 and CDR2: MNHEY and SVGAGI. Trimming cost V 8 bases and J 3 bases; bases outside gene matches: 10. The CDR3 has 15 residues. CDR3 DNA: TGTGCCAGCGGCGGGGCTAGCGGGAGCAGCTACGAGCAGTACTTC. Encoded protein: CASGGASGSSYEQYF.

The CDR3, as DNA: TGTGCCAGCAGTTACCTAACAGAGAGGAGGGGAACTGAAGCTTTCTTT. Encoded protein: CASSYLTERRGTEAFF. This chain uses TRBV6-5 with TRBJ1-1, with a tentative D call TRBD1 (5 bases). The germline CDR1 and CDR2 sequences are MNHEY and SVGAGI. Trimming pared 2 bases from V and 5 bases from J, leaving 18 bases between. The CDR3 loop spans 16 amino acids.

This clone was seen a handful of times. This chain uses TRBV6-1 with TRBJ1-2; no clear D. Trimming pared 8 bases from V and 8 bases from J, leaving 9 bases between. The CDR3 runs 10 residues. Germline assignment: CDR1 MNHNS and CDR2 SASEGT. The CDR3 nucleotides are TGTGCCAGCCTGGCGGGGGGCTACACCTTC. Translation gives CASLAGGYTF.

The rearrangement uses TRBV10-3 and TRBJ2-6; D possibly corresponds to TRBD1 (7 bases). This CDR3 is built from 20 residues. The V end lost 2 bases, the J end lost 0 bases, and 20 bases lay between the germline ends. The V gene's germline CDR1 is ENHRY and CDR2 SYGVKD. In DNA form, the CDR3 reads TGTGCCATCAGTGAGCCCGTCAGGGGGGAGGCCTTCTCTGGGGCCAACGTCCTGACTTTC. Its translation is CAISEPVRGEAFSGANVLTF.

The V and J genes are TRBV28 and TRBJ2-7; perhaps TRBD2 as D (6 bases). V was pared by 7 bases and J by 0 bases, with 16 bases between. The length of the CDR3 is 15 residues. CDR1 is MDHEN, CDR2 SYDVKM, per germline. CDR3 sequence reads: CASTPGACSSYEQYF. The CDR3, as DNA: TGTGCCAGCACCCCGGGAGCCTGTAGCTCCTACGAGCAGTACTTC.

The chain joins TRBV28 to TRBJ2-1, with a possible D match to TRBD2 (5 bases). The CDR3 totals 16 residues. The V and J ends lost 1 base and 7 bases respectively, with 17 bases between them. The germline CDR1 and CDR2 sequences are MDHEN and SYDVKM. CDR3 DNA sequence: TGTGCCAGCAGTTTATTTAACAGCGGCATTAAGAATGAGCAGTTCTTC. Its translation is CASSLFNSGIKNEQFF.